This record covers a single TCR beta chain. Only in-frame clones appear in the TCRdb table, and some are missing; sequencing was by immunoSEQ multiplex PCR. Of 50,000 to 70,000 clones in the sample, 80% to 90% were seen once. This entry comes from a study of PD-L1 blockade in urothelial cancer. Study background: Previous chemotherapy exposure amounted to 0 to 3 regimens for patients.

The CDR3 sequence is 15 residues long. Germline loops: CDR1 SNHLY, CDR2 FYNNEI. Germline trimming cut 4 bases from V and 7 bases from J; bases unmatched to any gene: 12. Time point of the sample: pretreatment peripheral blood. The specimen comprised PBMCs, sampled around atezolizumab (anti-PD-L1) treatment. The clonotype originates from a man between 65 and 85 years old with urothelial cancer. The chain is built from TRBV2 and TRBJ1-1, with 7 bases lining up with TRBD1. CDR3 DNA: TGTGCCAGCAGTGCCTCCCTTGACAGGGTTGGTGAAGCTTTCTTT. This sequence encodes CASSASLDRVGEAFF.